This entry features one T cell receptor beta chain sequence. Its recognized antigen is unknown. Base qualities are missing; no much larger clone stands one base away. The data were taken from a study of blood T cells in healthy people across ages (dated by TCRdb to 2014 to 2015). At the level of the whole study: In model experiments, template switching captured roughly one uniquely barcoded TCR beta cDNA molecule for every two T cells. Age-related changes in TCR beta repertoire diversity were measured in the study by deep sequencing normalized with unique cDNA molecular identifiers. Four age groups were formed from the donors: young (average approximately 15 years), middle-aged (just under 40), aged (roughly 56) and long-lived (roughly 88). To avoid experimental bias, donors of different ages were spread randomly across the sequencing lanes. Two additional independent replicas of 1 million unique cDNA reads from the same blood draw were analyzed for two donors (one aged 18 to 30 and one aged 80 or older). Study-wide findings and limitations: A strong correlation was found between observed TCR beta diversity and the percentage of naive T cells measured by flow cytometry. Conclusive comparison of naive and antigen-experienced compartments was prevented by the profiling of bulk unsorted PBMCs. Donor CMV infection status was unknown, potentially confounding age-related changes in expanded clonotypes. The long-lived group showed more naive CD4+ T cells, fewer expanded clones and increased TCR diversity than the aged group, suggesting age selection. As age increased, observed TCR beta diversity per million T cells dropped in a roughly linear way, and a significant reduction was already evident by age 40. Estimates of total diversity based on one million sequenced T cells were regarded as lower bounds and as underestimates.

Library construction relied on 5' RACE. Instrument on record: Illumina HiSeq 2500. A second roughly 6 to 11 cycle PCR used a sample-barcoded 5' primer and a J-beta primer mix. A template-switch 5' adaptor carrying 12 random nucleotides introduced a unique molecular identifier onto each TCR beta cDNA molecule. At least 3 million CDR3-containing paired-end reads were obtained from each sample. First-strand cDNA was synthesized from all RNA with the Mint cDNA synthesis kit, primed by a TRBC-specific oligonucleotide. All cDNA was treated with uracil-DNA glycosylase and then went through a first 18-cycle PCR with the universal primers M1SS and BC2_uni_R. As for the original processing: Each sample was normalized by randomly selecting 1 million high-quality reads, each carrying a distinct molecular identifier. Instead of being binned into consensus sequences, reads with shared molecular identifiers were discarded. MiTCR, set to a Q25 quality threshold and the strictest error-elimination algorithm, was used for CDR3 identification, clonotype clustering and error correction. A nonparametric unseen species model with Euler transformation was used to estimate a lower bound on total TCR beta diversity. The raw public reads went through TCRdb reprocessing: fastp at Q25, MiXCR clone calling, in-frame beta chains kept. Entries are consolidated by CDR3 protein sequence, retaining the most common genes and DNA. The V and J calls come from TCRdb's annotation, not from the publication. The sample profile shows approximately 1.5 million distinct CDR3 sequences; about 42% of them were found once. The ten largest make up about 4% of the sample.

Donors were about 36 systemically healthy Caucasian individuals from Russia aged 6 to 90 years. Each donor gave about 9.8 milliliters of peripheral blood, drawn into EDTA-treated Vacutainer tubes. Ficoll-Paque density-gradient centrifugation was used to isolate PBMCs, with at least 6.5 million per sample. Total RNA, at least 5 micrograms per sample, was extracted from PBMCs with Trizol reagent. Naive CD45RAhigh/CD27high T cell percentages were measured by flow cytometry on a PBMC aliquot from every donor. Spanning cysteine to phenylalanine, the CDR3 consists of 15 amino acids. The retained sequence is limited to the CDR3, 45 bases, with the frame set at the first base. For CDR1 and CDR2, the germline V gene (reference sequence) lists DFQATT and SNEGSKA. Cut back by 4 bases and 1 base, the V and J ends lie 15 bases apart.

Specimen: blood. The V and J segments used are TRBV20-1 and TRBJ2-3; the D region possibly corresponds to TRBD1 (6 bases align). The TCR sequence derives from a young woman in good health. The CDR3 protein is CSAINSGVGTDTQYF. The sequenced DNA: TGCAGTGCTATCAACTCAGGGGTGGGCACAGATACGCAGTATTTT.